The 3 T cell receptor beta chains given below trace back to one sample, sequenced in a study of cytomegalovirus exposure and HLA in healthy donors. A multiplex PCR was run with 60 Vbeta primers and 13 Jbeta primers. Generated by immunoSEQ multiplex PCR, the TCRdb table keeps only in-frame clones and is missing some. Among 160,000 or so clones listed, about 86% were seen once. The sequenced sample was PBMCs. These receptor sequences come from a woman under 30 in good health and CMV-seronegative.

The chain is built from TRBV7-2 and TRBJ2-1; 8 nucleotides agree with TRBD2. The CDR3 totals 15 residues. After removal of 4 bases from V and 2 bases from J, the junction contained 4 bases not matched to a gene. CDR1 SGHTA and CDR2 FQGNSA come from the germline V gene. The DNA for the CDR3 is TGTGCCAGCAGCTCTAGCGGGCCCCCCTACAATGAGCAGTTCTTC. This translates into CASSSSGPPYNEQFF.

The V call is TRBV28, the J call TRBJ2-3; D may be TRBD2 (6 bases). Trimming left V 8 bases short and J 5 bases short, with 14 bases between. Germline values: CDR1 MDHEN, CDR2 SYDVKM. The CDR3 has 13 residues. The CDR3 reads CASLGGSGDTQYF. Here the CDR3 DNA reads TGTGCCAGCCTTGGGGGTAGCGGAGATACGCAGTATTTT.

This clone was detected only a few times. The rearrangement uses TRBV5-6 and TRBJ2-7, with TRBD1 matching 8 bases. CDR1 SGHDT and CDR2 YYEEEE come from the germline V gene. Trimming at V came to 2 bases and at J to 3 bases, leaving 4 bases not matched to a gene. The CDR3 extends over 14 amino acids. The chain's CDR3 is CASSLAGGDYEQYF. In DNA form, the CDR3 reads TGTGCCAGCAGCTTAGCAGGGGGCGACTACGAGCAGTACTTC.